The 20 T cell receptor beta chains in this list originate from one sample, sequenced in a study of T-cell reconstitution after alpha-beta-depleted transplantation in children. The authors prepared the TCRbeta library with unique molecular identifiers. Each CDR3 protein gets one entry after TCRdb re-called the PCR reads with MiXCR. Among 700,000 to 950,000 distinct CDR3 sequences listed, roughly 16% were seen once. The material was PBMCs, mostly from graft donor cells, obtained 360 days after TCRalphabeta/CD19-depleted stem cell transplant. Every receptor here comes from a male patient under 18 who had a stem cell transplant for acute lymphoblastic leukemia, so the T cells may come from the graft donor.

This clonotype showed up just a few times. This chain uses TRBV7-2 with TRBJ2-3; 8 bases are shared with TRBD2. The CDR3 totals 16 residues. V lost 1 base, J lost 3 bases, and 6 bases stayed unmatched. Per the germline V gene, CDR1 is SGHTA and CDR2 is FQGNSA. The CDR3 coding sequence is TGTGCCAGCAGCTTAGGTGTTGGCGGGAGGACAGATACGCAGTATTTT. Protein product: CASSLGVGGRTDTQYF. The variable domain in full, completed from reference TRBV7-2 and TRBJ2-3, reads GAGVSQSPSNKVTEKGKDVELRCDPISGHTALYWYRQSLGQGLEFLIYFQGNSAPDKSGLPSDRFSAERTGGSVSTLTIQRTQQEDSAVYLCASSLGVGGRTDTQYFGPGTRLTVL.

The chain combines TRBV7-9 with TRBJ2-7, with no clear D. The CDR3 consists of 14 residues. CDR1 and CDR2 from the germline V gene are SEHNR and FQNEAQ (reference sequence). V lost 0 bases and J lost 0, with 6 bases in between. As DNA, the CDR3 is TGTGCCAGCAGCTTAGCGCTTTTCTCCTACGAGCAGTACTTC. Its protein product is CASSLALFSYEQYF.

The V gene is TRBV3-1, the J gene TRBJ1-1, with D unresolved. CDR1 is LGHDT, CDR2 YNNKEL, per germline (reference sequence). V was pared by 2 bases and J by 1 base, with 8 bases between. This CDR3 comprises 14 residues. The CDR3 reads CASSQRSGNTEAFF. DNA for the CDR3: TGTGCCAGCAGCCAACGGTCGGGGAACACTGAAGCTTTCTTT.

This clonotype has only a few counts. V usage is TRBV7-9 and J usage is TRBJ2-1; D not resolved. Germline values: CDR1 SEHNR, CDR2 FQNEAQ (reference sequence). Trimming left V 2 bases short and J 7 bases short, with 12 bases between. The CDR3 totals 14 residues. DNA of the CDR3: TGTGCCAGCAGCTTACTCGGCCGCGGAAATGAGCAGTTCTTC. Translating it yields CASSLLGRGNEQFF.

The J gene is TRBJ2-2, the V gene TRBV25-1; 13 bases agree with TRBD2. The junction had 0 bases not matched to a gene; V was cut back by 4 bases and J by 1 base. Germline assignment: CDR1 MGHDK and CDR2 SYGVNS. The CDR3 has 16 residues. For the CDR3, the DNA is TGTGCCAGCAGTGGACTAGCGGGAGGGAACACCGGGGAGCTGTTTTTT. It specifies CASSGLAGGNTGELFF.

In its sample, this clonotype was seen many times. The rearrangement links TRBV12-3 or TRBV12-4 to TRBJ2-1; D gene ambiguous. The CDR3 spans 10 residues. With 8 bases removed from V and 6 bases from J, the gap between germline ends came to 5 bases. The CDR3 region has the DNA TGTGCCAGCGGCTTCAATGAGCAGTTCTTC. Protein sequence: CASGFNEQFF.

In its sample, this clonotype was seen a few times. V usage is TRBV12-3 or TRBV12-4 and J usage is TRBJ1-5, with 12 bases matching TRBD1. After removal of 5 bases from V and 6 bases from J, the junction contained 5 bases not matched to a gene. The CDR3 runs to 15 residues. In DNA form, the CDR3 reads TGTGCCAGCAGTCGCCGGGACAGGGGGCCTCAGCCCCAGCATTTT. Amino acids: CASSRRDRGPQPQHF.

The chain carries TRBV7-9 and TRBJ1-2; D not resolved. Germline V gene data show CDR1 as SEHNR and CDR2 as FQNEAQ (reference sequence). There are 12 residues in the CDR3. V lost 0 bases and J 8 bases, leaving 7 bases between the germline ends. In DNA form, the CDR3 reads TGTGCCAGCAGCTTAGCCCCGCGGGGCTACACCTTC. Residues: CASSLAPRGYTF.

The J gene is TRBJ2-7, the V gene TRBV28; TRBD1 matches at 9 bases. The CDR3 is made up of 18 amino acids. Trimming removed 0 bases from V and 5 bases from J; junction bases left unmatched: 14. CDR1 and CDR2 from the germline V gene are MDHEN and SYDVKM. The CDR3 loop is CASSLWGISGQGVDEQYF. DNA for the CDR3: TGTGCCAGCAGTTTATGGGGAATCTCGGGACAGGGCGTAGACGAGCAGTACTTC.

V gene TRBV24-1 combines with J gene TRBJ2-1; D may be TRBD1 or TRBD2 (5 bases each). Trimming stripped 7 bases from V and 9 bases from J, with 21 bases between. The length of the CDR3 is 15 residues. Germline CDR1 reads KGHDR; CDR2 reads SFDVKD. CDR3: CATRQSGEGSTEQFF. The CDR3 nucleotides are TGTGCCACCAGGCAGAGCGGAGAGGGGAGTACTGAGCAGTTCTTC.

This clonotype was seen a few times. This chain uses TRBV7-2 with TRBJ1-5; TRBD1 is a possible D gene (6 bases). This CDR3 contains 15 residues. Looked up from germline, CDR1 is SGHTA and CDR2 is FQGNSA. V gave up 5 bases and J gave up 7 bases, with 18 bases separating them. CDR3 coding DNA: TGTGCCAGCAGCCTCCGCAGGGGCGGCTTCCAGCCCCAGCATTTT. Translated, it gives CASSLRRGGFQPQHF.

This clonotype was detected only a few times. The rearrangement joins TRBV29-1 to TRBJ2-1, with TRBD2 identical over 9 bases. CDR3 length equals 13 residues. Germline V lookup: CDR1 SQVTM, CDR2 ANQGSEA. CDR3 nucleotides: TGCGCTTTCTCCAGCGGGAGGAAGAATGAGCAGTTCTTC. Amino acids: CAFSSGRKNEQFF.

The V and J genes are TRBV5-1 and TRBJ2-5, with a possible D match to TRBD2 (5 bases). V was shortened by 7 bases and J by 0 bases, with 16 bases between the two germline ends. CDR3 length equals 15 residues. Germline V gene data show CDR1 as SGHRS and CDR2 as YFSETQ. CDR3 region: CASGGGSRYQETQYF. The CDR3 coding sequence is TGCGCCAGCGGAGGAGGCAGCCGGTACCAAGAGACCCAGTACTTC.

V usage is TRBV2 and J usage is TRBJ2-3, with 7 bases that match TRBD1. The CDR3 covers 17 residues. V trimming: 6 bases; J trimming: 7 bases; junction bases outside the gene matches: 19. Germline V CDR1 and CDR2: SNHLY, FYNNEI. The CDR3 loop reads CASSQDRSRLPDHTQYF. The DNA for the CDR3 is TGTGCCAGCAGCCAGGACAGGTCCCGACTCCCGGACCATACGCAGTATTTT. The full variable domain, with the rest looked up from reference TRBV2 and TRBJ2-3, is EPEVTQTPSHQVTQMGQEVILRCVPISNHLYFYWYRQILGQKVEFLVSFYNNEISEKSEIFDDQFSVERPDGSNFTLKIRSTKLEDSAMYFCASSQDRSRLPDHTQYFGPGTRLTVL.

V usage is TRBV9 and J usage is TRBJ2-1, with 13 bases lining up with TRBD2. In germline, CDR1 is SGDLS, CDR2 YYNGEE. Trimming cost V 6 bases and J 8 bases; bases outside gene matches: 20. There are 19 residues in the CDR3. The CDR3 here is CASIAPTSGRSFGLDEQFF. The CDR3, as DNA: TGTGCCAGCATCGCTCCGACTAGCGGGAGGTCCTTTGGATTGGATGAGCAGTTCTTC.

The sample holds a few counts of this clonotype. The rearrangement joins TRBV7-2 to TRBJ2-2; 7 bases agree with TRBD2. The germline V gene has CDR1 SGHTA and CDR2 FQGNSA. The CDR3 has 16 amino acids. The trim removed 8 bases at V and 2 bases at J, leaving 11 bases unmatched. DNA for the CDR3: TGTGCCAGCCCCATCCATCGGACTAGAAACACCGGGGAGCTGTTTTTT. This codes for CASPIHRTRNTGELFF. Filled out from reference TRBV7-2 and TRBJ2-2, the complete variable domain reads GAGVSQSPSNKVTEKGKDVELRCDPISGHTALYWYRQSLGQGLEFLIYFQGNSAPDKSGLPSDRFSAERTGGSVSTLTIQRTQQEDSAVYLCASPIHRTRNTGELFFGEGSRLTVL.

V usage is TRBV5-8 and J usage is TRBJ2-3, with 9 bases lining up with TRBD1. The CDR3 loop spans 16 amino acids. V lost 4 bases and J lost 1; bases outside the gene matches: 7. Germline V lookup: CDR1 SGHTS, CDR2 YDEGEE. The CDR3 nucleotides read TGTGCCAGCAGCCCCCTGGACAGGGGCGGCACAGATACGCAGTATTTT. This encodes CASSPLDRGGTDTQYF.

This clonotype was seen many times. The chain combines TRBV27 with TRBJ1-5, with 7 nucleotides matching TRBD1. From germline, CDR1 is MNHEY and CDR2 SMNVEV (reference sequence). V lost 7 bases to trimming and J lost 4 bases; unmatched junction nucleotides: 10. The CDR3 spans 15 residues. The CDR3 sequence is CASTAQGLINQPQHF. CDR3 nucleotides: TGTGCCAGCACCGCACAGGGGCTAATAAATCAGCCCCAGCATTTT.

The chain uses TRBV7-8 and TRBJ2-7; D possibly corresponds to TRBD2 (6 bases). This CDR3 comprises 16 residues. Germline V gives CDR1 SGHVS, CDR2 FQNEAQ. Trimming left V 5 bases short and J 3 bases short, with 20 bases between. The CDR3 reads CASSPLGGLGFYEQYF. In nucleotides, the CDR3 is TGTGCCAGCAGCCCCCTCGGGGGTCTAGGCTTCTACGAGCAGTACTTC. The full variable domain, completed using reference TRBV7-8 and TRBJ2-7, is GAGVSQSPRYKVAKRGQDVALRCDPISGHVSLFWYQQALGQGPEFLTYFQNEAQLDKSGLPSDRFFAERPEGSVSTLKIQRTQQEDSAVYLCASSPLGGLGFYEQYFGPGTRLTVT.

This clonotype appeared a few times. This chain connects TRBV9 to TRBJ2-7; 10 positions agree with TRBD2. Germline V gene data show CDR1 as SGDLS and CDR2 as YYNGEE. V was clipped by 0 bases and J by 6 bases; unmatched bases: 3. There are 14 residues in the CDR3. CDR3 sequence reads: CASSVGLAGVEQYF. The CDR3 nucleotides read TGTGCCAGCAGCGTAGGGCTAGCGGGAGTCGAGCAGTACTTC. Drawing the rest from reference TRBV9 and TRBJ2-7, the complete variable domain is DSGVTQTPKHLITATGQRVTLRCSPRSGDLSVYWYQQSLDQGLQFLIQYYNGEERAKGNILERFSAQQFPDLHSELNLSSLELGDSALYFCASSVGLAGVEQYFGPGTRLTVT.